This is a list of T cell receptor beta chains from one sample in a study of T cells in localized non-small cell lung cancer. This table comes from immunoSEQ multiplex PCR, and its TCRdb copy is limited to in-frame clones, with some not included. Of 70,000 to 85,000 clones in the sample, about 81% were seen once. This material consisted of peripheral blood, taken before any cancer treatment. The origin of the receptors is a female donor at least 60 years old with stage I lung adenocarcinoma. CDR3s leave out the opening cysteine and the closing phenylalanine or tryptophan. The D gene is left open where the match is weak. Some rows have no size entry. The others give once, few or many, or a class for an expanded clone.

d_call,clone_size,v_call,cdr3_aa
TRBD2,-,TRBV10-3,AISESLSSGRAGSDTQY
-,few,TRBV4-1,ASSQDSGTQY
TRBD2,few,TRBV7-2,ASSGEGLDDNEQF
-,-,TRBV6-5,ASSYSGSNQPQH
TRBD2,-,TRBV5-6,ASSSRRLAGVLREEQY
-,-,TRBV5-8,ASSLVARNTEAF
TRBD1,once,TRBV5-5,ASSPGTDLNEKLF
-,few,TRBV6-1,ASGEGRTYGYT
-,-,TRBV28,ASSFTKGPGSIEQF
-,once,TRBV7-3,ASSLRGGRSATEAF
TRBD2,-,TRBV7-2,ASSVRTSGRATSTDTQY
TRBD2,once,TRBV18,ASSPSGRETQY
-,-,TRBV7-3,ASSMTGPPEQY
TRBD2,-,TRBV4-2,ASSQGTSGVSYEQY
TRBD2,once,TRBV4-2,ASSQVQAGRLAETQY
-,once,TRBV19,ASSIRATEAF
TRBD1,-,TRBV7-3,ASKRQGQGDNEQF
TRBD2,-,TRBV7-9,ASNSGTSGYNEQF
-,-,TRBV9,ASSRIAGGHTIY
TRBD2,-,TRBV27,ASSLKASGLTEQF
TRBD2,-,TRBV15,ATSAGLAGKEETQY
-,-,TRBV10-2,ASSERRELRGDEQF
-,-,TRBV6-6,AISESKTGGGEQY
TRBD2,once,TRBV14,ASSQEVQWLAGPNEQF
TRBD1,-,TRBV7-3,ASSLIGTDEKLF
TRBD2,-,TRBV7-2,ASSSGPLAGGYNEQF
-,-,TRBV7-2,ASSLNVPSYNEQF
-,-,TRBV5-1,ASSPGQTLINEQF
TRBD2,-,TRBV6-1,ASSEGTQYRGSKRETQY
TRBD2,-,TRBV9,ASSDGLAGITDTQY
-,-,TRBV6-5,ATRLARSPDTQY
-,-,TRBV6-5,ASSSPWQGKGYEQY
-,once,TRBV4-3,ASSQDPSSYEQY
-,-,TRBV11-3,ASSPHITGELF